This T cell receptor (beta chain) was found in a study of neurological immune-mediated disorders. Unmatched junction bases numbered 9, after V lost 6 bases and J lost 1 base. CDR1 SGHTA and CDR2 FQGNSA come from the germline V gene. The CDR3 covers 16 residues. There are many counts of this clonotype. The cDNA was synthesized by 5'RACE incorporating 10-nucleotide random UMIs. Each CDR3 protein gets one entry after TCRdb re-called the 5' RACE reads with MiXCR. The sample includes around 40,000 distinct CDR3 sequences, roughly 13% of them seen just once. The sample comprised PBMCs. The clonotype originates from a female donor in good health. The genes are TRBV7-2 and TRBJ2-1; the match to TRBD2 covers 7 bases. As DNA, the CDR3 is TGTGCCAGCAGACCTACTAGCGCACTATCCTACAATGAGCAGTTCTTC. This gives the protein CASRPTSALSYNEQFF.